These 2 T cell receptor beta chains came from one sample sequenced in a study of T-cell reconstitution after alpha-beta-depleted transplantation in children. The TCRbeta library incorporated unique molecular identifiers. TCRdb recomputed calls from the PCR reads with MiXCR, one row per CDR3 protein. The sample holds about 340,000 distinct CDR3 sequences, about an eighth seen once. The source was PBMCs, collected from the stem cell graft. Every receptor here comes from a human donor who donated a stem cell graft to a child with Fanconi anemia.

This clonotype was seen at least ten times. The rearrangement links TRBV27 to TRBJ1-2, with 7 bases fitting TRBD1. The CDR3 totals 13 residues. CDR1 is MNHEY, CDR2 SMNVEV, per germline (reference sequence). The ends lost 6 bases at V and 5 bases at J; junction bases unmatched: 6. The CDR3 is CASSLSGGYGYTF. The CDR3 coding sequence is TGTGCCAGCAGCTTGTCAGGGGGGTATGGCTACACCTTC.

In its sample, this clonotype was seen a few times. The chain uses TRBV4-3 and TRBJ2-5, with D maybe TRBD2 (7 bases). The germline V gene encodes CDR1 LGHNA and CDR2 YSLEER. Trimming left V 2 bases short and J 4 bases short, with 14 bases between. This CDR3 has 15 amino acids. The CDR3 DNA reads TGCGCCAGCAGCCAACGAGGGGGGGGGCCAGAGACCCAGTACTTC. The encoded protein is CASSQRGGGPETQYF.